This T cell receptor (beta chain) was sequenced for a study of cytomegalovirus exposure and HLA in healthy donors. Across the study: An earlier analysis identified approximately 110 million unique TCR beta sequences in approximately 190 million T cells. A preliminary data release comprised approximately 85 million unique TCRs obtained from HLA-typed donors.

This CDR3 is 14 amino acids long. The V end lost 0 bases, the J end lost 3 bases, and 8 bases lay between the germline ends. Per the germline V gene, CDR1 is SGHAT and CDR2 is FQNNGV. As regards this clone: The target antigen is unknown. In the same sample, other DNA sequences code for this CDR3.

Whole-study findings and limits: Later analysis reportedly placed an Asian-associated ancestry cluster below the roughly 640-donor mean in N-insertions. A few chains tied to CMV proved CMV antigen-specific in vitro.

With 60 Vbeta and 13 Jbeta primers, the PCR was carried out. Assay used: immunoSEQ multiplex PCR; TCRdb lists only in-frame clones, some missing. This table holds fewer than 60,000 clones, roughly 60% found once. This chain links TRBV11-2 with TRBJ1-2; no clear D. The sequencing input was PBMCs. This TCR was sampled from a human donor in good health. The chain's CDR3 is CASSLDREDYGYTF. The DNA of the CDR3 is TGTGCCAGCAGCTTAGATCGGGAGGACTATGGCTACACCTTC.